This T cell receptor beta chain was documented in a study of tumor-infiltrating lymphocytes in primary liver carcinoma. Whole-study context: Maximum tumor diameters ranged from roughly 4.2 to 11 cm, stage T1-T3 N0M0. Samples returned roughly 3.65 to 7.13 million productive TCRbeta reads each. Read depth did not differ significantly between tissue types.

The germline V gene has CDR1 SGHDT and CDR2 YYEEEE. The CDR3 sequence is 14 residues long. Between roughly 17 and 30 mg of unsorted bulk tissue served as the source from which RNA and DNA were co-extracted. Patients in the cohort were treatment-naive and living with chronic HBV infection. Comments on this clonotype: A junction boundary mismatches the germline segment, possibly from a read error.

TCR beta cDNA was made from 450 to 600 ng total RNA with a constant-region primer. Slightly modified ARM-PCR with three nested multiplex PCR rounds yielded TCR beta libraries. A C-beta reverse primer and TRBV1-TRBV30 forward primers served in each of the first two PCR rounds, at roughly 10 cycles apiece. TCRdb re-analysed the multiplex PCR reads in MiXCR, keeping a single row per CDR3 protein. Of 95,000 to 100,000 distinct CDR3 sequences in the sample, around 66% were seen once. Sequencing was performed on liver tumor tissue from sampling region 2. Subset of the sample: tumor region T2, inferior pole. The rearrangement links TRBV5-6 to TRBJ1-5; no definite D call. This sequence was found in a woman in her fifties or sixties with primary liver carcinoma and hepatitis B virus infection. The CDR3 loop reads CASSLEGWAMPKHF. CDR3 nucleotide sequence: TGTGCCAGCAGCTTAGAAGGGTGGGCTATGCCCAAGCATTTT. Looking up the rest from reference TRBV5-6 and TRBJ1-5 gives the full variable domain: DAGVTQSPTHLIKTRGQQVTLRCSPKSGHDTVSWYQQALGQGPQFIFQYYEEEERQRGNFPDRFSGHQFPNYSSELNVNALLLGDSALYLCASSLEGWAMPKHFGDGTRLSIL.